The 12 T cell receptor beta chains below come from one sample, sequenced in a study of Graves' ophthalmopathy and Graves' hyperthyroidism. Amplifying from RNA transcripts, the study obtained TCR beta CDR3 regions. The authors performed first-round RT-PCR with HTBI primers and then a second-round multiplex PCR. MiXCR, applied by TCRdb to the multiplex PCR reads, yields one record per CDR3 protein. The repertoire holds 500,000 to 600,000 distinct CDR3 sequences, with under 40% as singletons. What was sequenced was peripheral blood or thyroid tissue (not recorded which). The origin of the receptors is an adult man with Graves' hyperthyroidism.

The chain couples TRBV18 to TRBJ2-7; D gene uncertain. CDR3 length: 14 amino acids. V was shortened by 2 bases and J by 2 bases, with 10 bases between the two germline ends. The germline V gene encodes CDR1 KGHSH and CDR2 LQKENI. The CDR3 reads CASSPRANTYEQYF. Written as DNA, the CDR3 is TGTGCCAGCTCACCAAGAGCTAATACCTACGAGCAGTACTTC.

Remarks on this clonotype: No conserved phenylalanine or tryptophan ends this CDR3, so it is likely a read error. This chain links TRBV20-1 with TRBJ1-2, with unresolved D. This CDR3 contains 13 residues. From germline, CDR1 is DFQATT and CDR2 SNEGSKA (reference sequence). The CDR3 sequence: CSARARNNYGYTS. For the CDR3, the DNA is TGCAGTGCTAGAGCCAGAAATAACTACGGCTACACCTCC.

There are many counts of this clonotype. The chain combines TRBV19 with TRBJ1-6; 9 nucleotides line up with TRBD1. CDR3 size: 14 residues. CDR1 is LNHDA, CDR2 SQIVND, per germline (reference sequence). The ends lost 9 bases at V and 5 bases at J; junction bases unmatched: 5. DNA of the CDR3: TGTGCCAGCCTGAGGACAGGGGATAATTCACCCCTCCACTTT. Its protein is CASLRTGDNSPLHF.

The CDR3 loop is CASSLQGGAETQHF. CDR3 DNA: TGTGCCAGCAGCTTACAAGGGGGAGCGGAGACCCAGCATTTT. This chain connects TRBV7-9 to TRBJ1-5; weak D call: TRBD1 (6 bases). Germline lookup yields CDR1 SEHNR and CDR2 FQNEAQ (reference sequence). Trimming took 2 bases from V and 11 from J, leaving 16 bases between them. The CDR3 has 14 residues. Looking up the rest from reference TRBV7-9 and TRBJ1-5 gives the full variable domain: DTGVSQNPRHKITKRGQNVTFRCDPISEHNRLYWYRQTLGQGPEFLTYFQNEAQLEKSRLLSDRFSAERPKGSFSTLEIQRTEQGDSAMYLCASSLQGGAETQHFGDGTRLSIL.

In this sample, this clonotype turned up many times. The chain combines TRBV6-5 with TRBJ1-1; tentatively, D is TRBD1 (5 bases). The V gene lost 7 bases and the J gene lost 2 bases, with 11 bases spanning the gap. The CDR3 totals 13 residues. Germline CDR1 MNHEY, CDR2 SVGAGI. The CDR3 spells CASIRDDNTEAFF. CDR3 nucleotides: TGTGCCAGCATTAGGGACGACAACACTGAAGCTTTCTTT.

In its sample, this clonotype was seen once. This sequence joins TRBV14 and TRBJ2-7; D is uncertain. The CDR3 runs to 17 residues. CDR1 and CDR2 from the germline V gene are SGHDN and FVKESK. Trimming took off 4 bases at V and 3 bases at J, with 22 bases between the two ends. Here the CDR3 DNA reads TGTGCCAGCAGCCCCGGGCAGGAGACGCCCTTAAGCTACGAGCAGTACTTC. Translation gives CASSPGQETPLSYEQYF.

This clonotype was detected ten times or more. The chain couples TRBV12-3 or TRBV12-4 to TRBJ1-3; D is perhaps TRBD1 (6 bases). The V end lost 6 bases, the J end lost 1 base, and 13 bases lay between the germline ends. This CDR3 comprises 15 residues. The DNA for the CDR3 is TGTGCCAGCAGCTTGGGACACTCTTCTGGAAACACCATATATTTT. Protein sequence: CASSLGHSSGNTIYF.

This clonotype was seen at least ten times. This chain connects TRBV30 to TRBJ1-2; D remains ambiguous. V lost 0 bases, J lost 8 bases, and 10 bases lay in between. The CDR3 extends over 12 amino acids. The germline V gene encodes CDR1 GTSNPN and CDR2 SVGIG (reference sequence). The DNA of the CDR3 is TGTGCCTGGAGTGTACCCCTAGGCGGCTACACCTTC. Translated, it gives CAWSVPLGGYTF. The full variable domain, completed using reference TRBV30 and TRBJ1-2, is SQTIHQWPATLVQPVGSPLSLECTVEGTSNPNLYWYRQAAGRGLQLLFYSVGIGQISSEVPQNLSASRPQDRQFILSSKKLLLSDSGFYLCAWSVPLGGYTFGSGTRLTVV.

At least ten counts were recorded for this clonotype. The chain couples TRBV7-2 to TRBJ2-7; 9 bases match TRBD2. The CDR3 length is 16 residues. Per the germline V gene, CDR1 is SGHTA and CDR2 is FQGNSA. V shed 5 bases, J shed 0 bases, and the junction held 8 bases outside the gene matches. The CDR3 reads CASSRRAGGFSYEQYF. In DNA, the CDR3 is TGTGCCAGCAGCCGGCGGGCGGGGGGGTTCTCCTACGAGCAGTACTTC.

This clonotype has just a few counts. This rearrangement joins TRBV5-1 to TRBJ2-3; TRBD1 matches 9 bases. CDR1 SGHRS and CDR2 YFSETQ come from the germline V gene. The CDR3 runs to 16 residues. V dropped 0 bases and J dropped 2; count of bases not matched to a gene: 4. CDR3 residues: CASSLDGQGSTDTQYF. CDR3 coding DNA: TGCGCCAGCAGCTTGGACGGACAGGGGTCCACAGATACGCAGTATTTT. The variable domain in full, with the rest retrieved from reference TRBV5-1 and TRBJ2-3, is KAGVTQTPRYLIKTRGQQVTLSCSPISGHRSVSWYQQTPGQGLQFLFEYFSETQRNKGNFPGRFSGRQFSNSRSEMNVSTLELGDSALYLCASSLDGQGSTDTQYFGPGTRLTVL.

The CDR3 region has the DNA TGTGCCAGCAGTGAAGCGGGGGGGCAAGATACGCAGTATTTT. It specifies CASSEAGGQDTQYF. The chain links TRBV2 to TRBJ2-3, with D perhaps matching TRBD2 (7 bases). CDR1 SNHLY and CDR2 FYNNEI come from the germline V gene. CDR3 length: 14 amino acids. Trimming took off 0 bases at V and 5 bases at J, with 9 bases between the two ends.

This clonotype was observed at least ten times. The rearrangement joins TRBV28 to TRBJ2-5; 9 bases align to TRBD1. V trimming: 4 bases; J trimming: 5 bases; junction bases outside the gene matches: 14. The length of the CDR3 is 17 residues. The germline V gene has CDR1 MDHEN and CDR2 SYDVKM. The CDR3 is CASSYQSDRGHRETQYF. The CDR3 DNA reads TGTGCCAGCAGTTACCAGTCGGACAGGGGACATCGGGAGACCCAGTACTTC.